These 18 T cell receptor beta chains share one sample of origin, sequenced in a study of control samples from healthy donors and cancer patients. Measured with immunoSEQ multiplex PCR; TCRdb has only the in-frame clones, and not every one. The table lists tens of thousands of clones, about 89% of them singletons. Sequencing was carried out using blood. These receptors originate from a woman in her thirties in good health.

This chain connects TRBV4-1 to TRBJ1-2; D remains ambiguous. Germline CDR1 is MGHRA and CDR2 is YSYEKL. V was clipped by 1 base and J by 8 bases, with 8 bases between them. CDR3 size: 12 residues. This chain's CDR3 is CASSQGSGGYTF. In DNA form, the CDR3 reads TGCGCCAGCAGCCAAGGGTCGGGGGGCTACACCTTC.

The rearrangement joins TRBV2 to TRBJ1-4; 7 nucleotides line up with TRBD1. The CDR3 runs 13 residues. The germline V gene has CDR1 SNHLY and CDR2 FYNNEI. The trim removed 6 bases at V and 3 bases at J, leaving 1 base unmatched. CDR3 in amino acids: CASRGQPNEKLFF. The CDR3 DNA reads TGTGCCAGCAGGGGACAGCCTAATGAAAAACTGTTTTTT.

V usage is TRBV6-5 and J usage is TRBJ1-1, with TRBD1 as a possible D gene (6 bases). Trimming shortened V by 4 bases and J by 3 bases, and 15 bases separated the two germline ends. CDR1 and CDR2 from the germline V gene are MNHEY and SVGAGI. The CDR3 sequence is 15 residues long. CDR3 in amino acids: CASSFRQVGDTEAFF. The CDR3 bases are TGTGCCAGCAGTTTTCGACAGGTCGGGGACACTGAAGCTTTCTTT.

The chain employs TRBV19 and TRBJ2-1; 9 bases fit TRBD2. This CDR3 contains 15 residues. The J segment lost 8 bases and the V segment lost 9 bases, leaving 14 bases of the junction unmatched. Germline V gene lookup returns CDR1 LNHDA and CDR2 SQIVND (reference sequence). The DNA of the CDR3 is TGTGCCAGCGGGTTGCGGGGGGGCCGGGTGCATGAGCAGTTCTTC. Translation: CASGLRGGRVHEQFF.

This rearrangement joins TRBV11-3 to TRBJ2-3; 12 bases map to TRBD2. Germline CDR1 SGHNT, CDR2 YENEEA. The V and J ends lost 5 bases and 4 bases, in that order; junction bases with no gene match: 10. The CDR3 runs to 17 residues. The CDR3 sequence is CASSARTSGKGADTQYF. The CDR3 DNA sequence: TGTGCCAGCAGCGCTAGGACTAGCGGGAAGGGGGCAGATACGCAGTATTTT.

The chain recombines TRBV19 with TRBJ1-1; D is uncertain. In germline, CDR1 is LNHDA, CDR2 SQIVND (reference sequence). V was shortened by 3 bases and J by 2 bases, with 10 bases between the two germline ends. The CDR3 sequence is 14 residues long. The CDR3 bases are TGTGCCAGTAGTATTCATGGACCAAACACTGAAGCTTTCTTT. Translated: CASSIHGPNTEAFF.

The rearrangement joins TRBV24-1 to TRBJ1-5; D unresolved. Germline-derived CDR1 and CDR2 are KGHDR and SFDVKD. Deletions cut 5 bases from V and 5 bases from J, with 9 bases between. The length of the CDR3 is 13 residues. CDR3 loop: CATSVGNHQPQHF. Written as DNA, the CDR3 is TGTGCCACCAGTGTCGGGAACCATCAGCCCCAGCATTTT.

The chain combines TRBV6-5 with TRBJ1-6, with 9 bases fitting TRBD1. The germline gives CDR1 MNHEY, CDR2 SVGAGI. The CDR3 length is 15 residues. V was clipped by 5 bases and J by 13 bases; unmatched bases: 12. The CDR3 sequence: CASSTEGQGISPLHF. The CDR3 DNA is TGTGCCAGCAGTACCGAAGGACAGGGGATCTCTCCCCTCCACTTT.

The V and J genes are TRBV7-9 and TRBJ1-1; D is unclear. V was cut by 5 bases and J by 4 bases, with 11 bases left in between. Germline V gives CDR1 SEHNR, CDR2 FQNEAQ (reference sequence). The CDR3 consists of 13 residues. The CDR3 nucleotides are TGTGCCAGCAGCCCCCGCACCCCCACTGAAGCTTTCTTT. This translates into CASSPRTPTEAFF.

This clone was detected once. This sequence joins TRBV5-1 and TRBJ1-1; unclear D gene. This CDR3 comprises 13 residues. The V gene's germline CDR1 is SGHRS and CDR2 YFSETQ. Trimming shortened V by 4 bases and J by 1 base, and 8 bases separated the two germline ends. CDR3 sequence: CASSVSGNTEAFF. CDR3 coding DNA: TGCGCCAGCAGCGTTTCAGGGAACACTGAAGCTTTCTTT.

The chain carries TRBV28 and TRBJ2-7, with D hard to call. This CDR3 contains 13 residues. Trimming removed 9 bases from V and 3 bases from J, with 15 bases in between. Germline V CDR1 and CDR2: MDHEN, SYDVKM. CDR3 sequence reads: CASRQWADYEQYF. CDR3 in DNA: TGTGCCAGTCGGCAGTGGGCGGACTACGAGCAGTACTTC.

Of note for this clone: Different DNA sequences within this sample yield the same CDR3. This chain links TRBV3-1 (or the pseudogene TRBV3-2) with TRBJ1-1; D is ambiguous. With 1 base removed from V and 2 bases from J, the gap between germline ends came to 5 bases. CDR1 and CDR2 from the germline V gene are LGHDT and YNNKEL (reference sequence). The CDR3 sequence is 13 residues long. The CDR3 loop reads CASSQGDNTEAFF. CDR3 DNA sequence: TGTGCCAGCAGCCAAGGGGATAACACTGAAGCTTTCTTT.

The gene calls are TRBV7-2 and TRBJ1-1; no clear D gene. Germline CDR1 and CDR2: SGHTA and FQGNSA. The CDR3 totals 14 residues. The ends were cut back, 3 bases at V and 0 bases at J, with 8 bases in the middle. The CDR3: CASSFWGLNTEAFF. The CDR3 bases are TGTGCCAGCAGCTTCTGGGGATTGAACACTGAAGCTTTCTTT.

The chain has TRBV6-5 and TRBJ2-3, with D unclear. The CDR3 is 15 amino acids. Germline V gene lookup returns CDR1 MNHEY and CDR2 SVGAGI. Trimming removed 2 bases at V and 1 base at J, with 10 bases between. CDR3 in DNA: TGTGCCAGCAGTTACGCCTGGACGGGCACAGATACGCAGTATTTT. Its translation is CASSYAWTGTDTQYF.

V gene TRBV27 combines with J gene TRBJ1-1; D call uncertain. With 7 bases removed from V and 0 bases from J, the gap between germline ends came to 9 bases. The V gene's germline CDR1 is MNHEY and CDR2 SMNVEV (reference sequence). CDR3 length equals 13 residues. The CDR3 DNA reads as TGTGCCAGCAACGGCAGAATGAACACTGAAGCTTTCTTT. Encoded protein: CASNGRMNTEAFF.

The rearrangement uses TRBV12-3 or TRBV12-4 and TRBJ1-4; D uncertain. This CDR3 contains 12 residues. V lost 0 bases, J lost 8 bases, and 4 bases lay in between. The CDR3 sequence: CASSLAREKLFF. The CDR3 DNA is TGTGCCAGCAGTTTAGCCCGGGAAAAACTGTTTTTT.

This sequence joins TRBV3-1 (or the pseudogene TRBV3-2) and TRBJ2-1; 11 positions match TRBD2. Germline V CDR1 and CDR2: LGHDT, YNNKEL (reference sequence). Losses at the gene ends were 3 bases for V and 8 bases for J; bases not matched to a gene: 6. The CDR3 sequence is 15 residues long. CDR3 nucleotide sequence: TGTGCCAGCAGCCAGTTAGCGGGAGGGCTGGATGAGCAGTTCTTC. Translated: CASSQLAGGLDEQFF.

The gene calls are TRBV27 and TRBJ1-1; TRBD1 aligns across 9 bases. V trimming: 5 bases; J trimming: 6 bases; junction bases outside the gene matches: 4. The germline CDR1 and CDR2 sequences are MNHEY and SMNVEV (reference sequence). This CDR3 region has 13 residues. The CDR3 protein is CASSPRQGAEAFF. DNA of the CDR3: TGTGCCAGCAGTCCCCGACAGGGGGCTGAAGCTTTCTTT.